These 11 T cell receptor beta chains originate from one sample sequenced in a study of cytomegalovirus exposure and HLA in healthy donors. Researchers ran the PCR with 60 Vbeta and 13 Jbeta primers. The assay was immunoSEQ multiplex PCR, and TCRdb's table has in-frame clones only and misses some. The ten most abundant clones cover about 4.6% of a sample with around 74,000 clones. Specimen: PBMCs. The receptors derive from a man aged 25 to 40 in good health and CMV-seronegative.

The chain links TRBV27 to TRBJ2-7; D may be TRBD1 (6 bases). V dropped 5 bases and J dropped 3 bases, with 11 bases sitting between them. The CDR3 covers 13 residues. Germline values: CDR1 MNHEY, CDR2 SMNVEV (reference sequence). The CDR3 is CASSMSGDYEQYF. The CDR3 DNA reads TGTGCCAGCAGTATGTCAGGGGACTACGAGCAGTACTTC.

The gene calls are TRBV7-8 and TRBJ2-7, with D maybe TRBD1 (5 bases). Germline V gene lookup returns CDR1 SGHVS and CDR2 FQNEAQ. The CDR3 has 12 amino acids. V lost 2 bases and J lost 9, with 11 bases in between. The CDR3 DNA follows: TGTGCCAGCAGCTTAACGAAACAGGTGCAGTACTTC. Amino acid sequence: CASSLTKQVQYF.

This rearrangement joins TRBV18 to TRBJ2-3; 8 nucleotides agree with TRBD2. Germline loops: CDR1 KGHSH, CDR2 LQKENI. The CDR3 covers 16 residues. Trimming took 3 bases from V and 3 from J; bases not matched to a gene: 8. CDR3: CASSPPGGVRTDTQYF. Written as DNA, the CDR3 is TGTGCCAGCTCACCCCCCGGGGGGGTAAGGACAGATACGCAGTATTTT.

The CDR3 DNA reads TGTGCCAGCAGCCGAGGGACAGCTTTCATGAACACTGAAGCTTTCTTT. As protein: CASSRGTAFMNTEAFF. The rearrangement joins TRBV28 to TRBJ1-1; TRBD1 matches 7 bases. The CDR3 covers 16 residues. Per germline, CDR1 MDHEN and CDR2 SYDVKM. Trimming cost V 6 bases and J 0 bases; bases outside gene matches: 10.

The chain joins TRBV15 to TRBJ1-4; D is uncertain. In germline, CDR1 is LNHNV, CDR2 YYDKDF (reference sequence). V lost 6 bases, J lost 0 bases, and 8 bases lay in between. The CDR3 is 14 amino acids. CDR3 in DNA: TGTGCCACCAGTGCGAGTGCAACTAATGAAAAACTGTTTTTT. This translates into CATSASATNEKLFF.

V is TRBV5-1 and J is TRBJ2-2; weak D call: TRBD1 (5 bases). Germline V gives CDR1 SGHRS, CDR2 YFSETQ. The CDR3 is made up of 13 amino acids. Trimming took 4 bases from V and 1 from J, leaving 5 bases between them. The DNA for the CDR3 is TGCGCCAGCAGCGGACAGAACACCGGGGAGCTGTTTTTT. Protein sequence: CASSGQNTGELFF.

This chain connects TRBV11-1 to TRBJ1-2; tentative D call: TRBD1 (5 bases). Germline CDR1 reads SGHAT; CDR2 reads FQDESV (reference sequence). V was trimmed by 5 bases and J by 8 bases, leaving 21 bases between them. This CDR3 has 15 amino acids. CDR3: CASSHPSGGGRGYTF. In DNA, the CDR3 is TGTGCCAGCAGCCACCCCTCGGGGGGAGGGAGGGGCTACACCTTC.

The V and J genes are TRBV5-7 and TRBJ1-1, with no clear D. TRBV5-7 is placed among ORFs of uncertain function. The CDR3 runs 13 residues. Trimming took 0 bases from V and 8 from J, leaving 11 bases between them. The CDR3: CASSLGAAEEAFF. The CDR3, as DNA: TGTGCCAGCAGCTTGGGGGCAGCAGAGGAAGCTTTCTTT.

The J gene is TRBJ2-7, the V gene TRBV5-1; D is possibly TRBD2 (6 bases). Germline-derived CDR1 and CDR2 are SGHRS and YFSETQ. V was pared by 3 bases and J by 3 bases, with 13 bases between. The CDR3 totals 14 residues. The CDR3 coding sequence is TGCGCCAGCAGCTCCCGGGGGAGAAACTACGAGCAGTACTTC. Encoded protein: CASSSRGRNYEQYF. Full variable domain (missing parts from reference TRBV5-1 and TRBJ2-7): KAGVTQTPRYLIKTRGQQVTLSCSPISGHRSVSWYQQTPGQGLQFLFEYFSETQRNKGNFPGRFSGRQFSNSRSEMNVSTLELGDSALYLCASSSRGRNYEQYFGPGTRLTVT.

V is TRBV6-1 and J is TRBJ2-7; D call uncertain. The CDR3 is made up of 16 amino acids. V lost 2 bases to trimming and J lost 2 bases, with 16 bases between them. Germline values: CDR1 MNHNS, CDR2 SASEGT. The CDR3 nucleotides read TGTGCCAGCAGTGAACTTAGAGGTCTGCCCACCTACGAGCAGTACTTC. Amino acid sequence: CASSELRGLPTYEQYF.

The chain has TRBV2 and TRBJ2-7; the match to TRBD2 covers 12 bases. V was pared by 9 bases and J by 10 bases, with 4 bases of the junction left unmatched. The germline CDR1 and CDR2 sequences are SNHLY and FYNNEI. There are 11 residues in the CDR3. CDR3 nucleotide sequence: TGTGCCAGGGGGACTAGCGGGCTTCAGTACTTC. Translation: CARGTSGLQYF.